This entry lists 27 T cell receptor beta chains sequenced from one sample in a study of blood T cell repertoires in COVID-19. Profiling relied on immunoSEQ multiplex PCR, and the TCRdb table lists in-frame clones only, not all of them. The sample holds 200,000 to 250,000 clones, 70% to 90% seen once. The sequenced sample was PBMCs or T cells enriched from blood (not recorded which). The receptors originated from a man aged 25 to 40 who had recovered from COVID-19.

Concerning this clone: Other nucleotide sequences from this sample produce the same CDR3. This chain connects TRBV6-5 to TRBJ2-3, with a tentative D call TRBD2 (6 bases). Germline loops: CDR1 MNHEY, CDR2 SVGAGI. The CDR3 covers 14 residues. V lost 3 bases, J lost 0 bases, and 7 bases lay in between. CDR3 residues: CASSYGGSTDTQYF. CDR3 coding DNA: TGTGCCAGCAGTTATGGGGGGAGCACAGATACGCAGTATTTT.

The rearrangement joins TRBV10-2 to TRBJ1-2; the D gene is possibly TRBD1 (5 bases). Trimming stripped 6 bases from V and 8 bases from J, with 16 bases between. Germline CDR1 reads WSHSY; CDR2 reads SAAADI. The CDR3 loop spans 13 amino acids. This chain's CDR3 is CASSSDNRRGYTF. The DNA for the CDR3 is TGCGCCAGCAGCTCGGACAACCGGCGGGGCTACACCTTC.

The chain is built from TRBV28 and TRBJ2-3; possible D gene TRBD1, 6 bases. CDR1 and CDR2 from the germline V gene are MDHEN and SYDVKM. The CDR3 covers 15 residues. V shed 5 bases and J shed 3 bases, with 15 bases lying between them. This CDR3 is CASSRDQTGTDTQYF. CDR3 DNA: TGTGCCAGCAGTCGGGACCAAACAGGGACAGATACGCAGTATTTT. The full variable domain, completed using reference TRBV28 and TRBJ2-3, is DVKVTQSSRYLVKRTGEKVFLECVQDMDHENMFWYRQDPGLGLRLIYFSYDVKMKEKGDIPEGYSVSREKKERFSLILESASTNQTSMYLCASSRDQTGTDTQYFGPGTRLTVL.

This chain links TRBV24-1 with TRBJ2-2; D remains ambiguous. V lost 9 bases, J lost 3 bases, and 10 bases lay in between. CDR1 and CDR2 from the germline V gene are KGHDR and SFDVKD. This CDR3 comprises 13 residues. The CDR3 nucleotides read TGTGCCACCCAACGCCCGGACACCGGGGAGCTGTTTTTT. As protein: CATQRPDTGELFF.

V usage is TRBV5-1 and J usage is TRBJ1-2; a possible D gene is TRBD1 (6 bases). Between the trimmed V and J ends, which lost 0 bases and 1 base, there was a span of 19 bases. CDR1 is SGHRS and CDR2 is YFSETQ in the germline V gene. The CDR3 contains 18 residues. In DNA, the CDR3 is TGCGCCAGCAGCTTGGGTTCGATTGTTGGACAGCTTAACTATGGCTACACCTTC. As protein: CASSLGSIVGQLNYGYTF.

CDR3 sequence: CASQYRGAGEQYF. The CDR3 nucleotides read TGTGCCAGTCAATACAGGGGTGCTGGCGAGCAGTACTTC. The gene calls are TRBV5-4 and TRBJ2-7; TRBD1 aligns across 7 bases. Germline V gene sequence: CDR1 SGHNT, CDR2 YYREEE (reference sequence). Trimming took 8 bases from V and 6 from J; bases not matched to a gene: 11. The CDR3 loop spans 13 amino acids.

J is TRBJ1-5 and V is TRBV6-1; no clear D. V was trimmed by 2 bases and J by 0 bases, leaving 8 bases between them. Germline-derived CDR1 and CDR2 are MNHNS and SASEGT. The length of the CDR3 is 15 residues. The CDR3 DNA sequence: TGTGCCAGCAGTGAACATCGGTATAGCAATCAGCCCCAGCATTTT. Its translation: CASSEHRYSNQPQHF.

The chain uses TRBV7-5 and TRBJ1-1; the D call TRBD1 from the table was never checked on the DNA. TRBV7-5 is noted as a pseudogene. The CDR3 consists of 17 residues. This CDR3 reads CVRSLAGTGGRGTEAFF. In DNA, the CDR3 is TGTGTCAGAAGCTTAGCCGGGACAGGGGGAAGGGGCACTGAAGCTTTCTTT.

This chain links TRBV9 with TRBJ2-7; weak D call: TRBD1 (5 bases). V lost 0 bases and J 6 bases, leaving 16 bases between the germline ends. The CDR3 extends over 15 amino acids. Germline CDR1 reads SGDLS; CDR2 reads YYNGEE. Written as DNA, the CDR3 is TGTGCCAGCAGCGTAGGGGGCTCTACAGGTGGCGAGCAGTACTTC. It translates to CASSVGGSTGGEQYF.

V and J are TRBV11-2 and TRBJ2-4; TRBD2 is a possible D gene (5 bases). V was shortened by 0 bases and J by 0 bases, with 21 bases between the two germline ends. Germline CDR1 reads SGHAT; CDR2 reads FQNNGV. This CDR3 region has 20 residues. For the CDR3, the DNA is TGTGCCAGCAGCTTAGATGGGCCTTGGATGGGAGATCTAGCCAAAAACATTCAGTACTTC. Its protein is CASSLDGPWMGDLAKNIQYF.

The genes are TRBV5-1 and TRBJ1-1; D gene unclear. Trimming took 3 bases from V and 10 from J, leaving 10 bases between them. CDR3 length: 11 amino acids. Germline CDR1 reads SGHRS; CDR2 reads YFSETQ. In DNA form, the CDR3 reads TGCGCCAGCAGCTCGATGGAGGGAGCTTTCTTT. Translated: CASSSMEGAFF.

V usage is TRBV7-2 and J usage is TRBJ1-6, with no clear D. Germline loops: CDR1 SGHTA, CDR2 FQGNSA. Between the trimmed V and J ends, which lost 5 bases and 4 bases, there was a span of 9 bases. The CDR3 has 14 amino acids. CDR3: CASSIDRYNSPLHF. CDR3 DNA sequence: TGTGCCAGCAGCATCGATCGGTATAATTCACCCCTCCACTTT.

This chain joins TRBV24-1 and TRBJ2-7; TRBD1 might be the D (6 bases). The germline CDR1 and CDR2 sequences are KGHDR and SFDVKD. V was clipped by 3 bases and J by 5 bases, with 13 bases between them. The CDR3 is 14 residues long. CDR3 nucleotide sequence: TGTGCCACCAGTGATGACGACAGGCTCCACGAGCAGTACTTC. It codes for CATSDDDRLHEQYF.

The genes are TRBV30 and TRBJ2-1; D is unresolved. The CDR3 runs to 15 residues. From germline, CDR1 is GTSNPN and CDR2 SVGIG (reference sequence). V dropped 4 bases and J dropped 3 bases, with 16 bases sitting between them. The CDR3 reads CAWIVEFKYYNEQFF. For the CDR3, the DNA is TGTGCCTGGATCGTAGAATTCAAATACTACAATGAGCAGTTCTTC. Complete variable domain (other parts from reference TRBV30 and TRBJ2-1): SQTIHQWPATLVQPVGSPLSLECTVEGTSNPNLYWYRQAAGRGLQLLFYSVGIGQISSEVPQNLSASRPQDRQFILSSKKLLLSDSGFYLCAWIVEFKYYNEQFFGPGTRLTVL.

The V gene is TRBV6-5, the J gene TRBJ2-1; 8 bases match TRBD2. CDR1 and CDR2 from the germline V gene are MNHEY and SVGAGI. The length of the CDR3 is 14 residues. Trimming at V came to 6 bases and at J to 4 bases, leaving 5 bases not matched to a gene. The CDR3 nucleotides read TGTGCCAGCAGCCAGCGGGAGAATTACAATGAGCAGTTCTTC. It codes for CASSQRENYNEQFF.

J is TRBJ1-2 and V is TRBV10-3; 11 bases are shared with TRBD1. The CDR3 covers 15 residues. The germline V gene has CDR1 ENHRY and CDR2 SYGVKD. With V trimmed by 4 bases and J by 8 bases, 9 bases remained unmatched. This CDR3 is CAISGQDRGLGGYTF. CDR3 nucleotides: TGTGCCATCAGTGGACAGGACAGGGGGCTGGGAGGCTACACCTTC.

This chain links TRBV5-4 with TRBJ2-6, with D perhaps matching TRBD1 (5 bases). The CDR3 consists of 15 residues. Germline V gene sequence: CDR1 SGHNT, CDR2 YYREEE (reference sequence). With 5 bases removed from V and 2 bases from J, the gap between germline ends came to 11 bases. CDR3 DNA: TGTGCCAGCAGACGTGACAGTACTGGGGCCAACGTCCTGACTTTC. Its translation is CASRRDSTGANVLTF.

CDR3 nucleotides: TGCGCCAGCAGCCAGCTCGCCCACCCGGTCATGGTGGAAAAACTGTTTTTT. Protein product: CASSQLAHPVMVEKLFF. The gene calls are TRBV4-1 and TRBJ1-4; D not certain. CDR1 and CDR2 (germline): MGHRA, YSYEKL. The CDR3 spans 17 residues. Trimming stripped 3 bases from V and 8 bases from J, with 22 bases between.

The chain uses TRBV4-3 and TRBJ2-6, with TRBD2 matching 8 bases. CDR3 length equals 16 residues. V trimming: 0 bases; J trimming: 4 bases; junction bases outside the gene matches: 2. Looked up from germline, CDR1 is LGHNA and CDR2 is YSLEER. In DNA form, the CDR3 reads TGCGCCAGCAGCCAAGAAGCTAGCGGGGGGGCCAACGTCCTGACTTTC. It codes for CASSQEASGGANVLTF.

The CDR3 nucleotides read TGTGCCAGAACGAGGACGGACAGGGACTACGAGCAGTACTTC. This translates into CARTRTDRDYEQYF. V and J are TRBV5-5 and TRBJ2-7; TRBD1 agrees at 8 bases. This CDR3 contains 14 residues. Germline CDR1 SGHKS, CDR2 YYEKEE (reference sequence). V lost 8 bases, J lost 3 bases, and 10 bases stayed unmatched.

The chain employs TRBV3-1 (or the pseudogene TRBV3-2) and TRBJ2-2; TRBD1 is a possible D gene (5 bases). V was cut by 1 base and J by 5 bases, with 11 bases left in between. This CDR3 spans 15 amino acids. Germline-derived CDR1 and CDR2 are LGHDT and YNNKEL (reference sequence). CDR3 protein: CASSQVSRATGELFF. The CDR3 DNA reads TGTGCCAGCAGCCAAGTAAGCAGGGCTACCGGGGAGCTGTTTTTT.

The CDR3: CASSSQRGGYNEQFF. DNA for the CDR3: TGTGCCAGTAGTTCCCAGCGGGGGGGATACAATGAGCAGTTCTTC. The V gene is TRBV19, the J gene TRBJ2-1, with 10 positions matching TRBD2. Trimming cost V 5 bases and J 4 bases; bases outside gene matches: 5. The germline V gene has CDR1 LNHDA and CDR2 SQIVND (reference sequence). CDR3 length: 15 residues.

The chain combines TRBV27 with TRBJ1-6; 7 nucleotides align to TRBD1. J gave up 5 bases and V 3 bases, and 1 base lay outside the gene matches. The CDR3 extends over 14 amino acids. CDR1 and CDR2 (germline): MNHEY, SMNVEV (reference sequence). The CDR3 is CASSFGTDNSPLHF. CDR3 DNA: TGTGCCAGCAGTTTCGGGACAGATAATTCACCCCTCCACTTT.

The rearrangement joins TRBV6-5 to TRBJ2-1; 9 bases are a match to TRBD2. The germline V gene encodes CDR1 MNHEY and CDR2 SVGAGI. The CDR3 has 16 residues. Trimming removed 2 bases from V and 4 bases from J; junction bases left unmatched: 6. In DNA, the CDR3 is TGTGCCAGCAGTTACGCCGGGACTAGCAGGTACAATGAGCAGTTCTTC. It translates to CASSYAGTSRYNEQFF.

The chain carries TRBV2 and TRBJ1-1; D is uncertain. Trimming removed 8 bases at V and 4 bases at J, with 8 bases between. Germline CDR1 SNHLY, CDR2 FYNNEI. The CDR3 extends over 11 amino acids. The CDR3: CASRPGTEAFF. The CDR3 nucleotides read TGTGCCAGCCGCCCGGGCACTGAAGCTTTCTTT.

V usage is TRBV6-5 and J usage is TRBJ1-4, with a possible D match to TRBD1 (6 bases). Between the trimmed V and J ends, which lost 5 bases and 7 bases, there was a span of 14 bases. The CDR3 has 14 amino acids. CDR1 is MNHEY and CDR2 is SVGAGI in the germline V gene. The CDR3 DNA is TGTGCCAGCAGTCAACAGGGTCAGGGTGAAAAACTGTTTTTT. It translates to CASSQQGQGEKLFF.

This clone has only a few counts. This chain joins TRBV10-2 and TRBJ1-1; tentative D call: TRBD1 (6 bases). Germline V gene sequence: CDR1 WSHSY, CDR2 SAAADI. This CDR3 contains 15 residues. Trimming cost V 3 bases and J 4 bases, with 15 bases left between them. The CDR3 DNA reads as TGCGCCAGCAGTGAACCGAGGGGGTGGGGCACTGAAGCTTTCTTT. As protein: CASSEPRGWGTEAFF.